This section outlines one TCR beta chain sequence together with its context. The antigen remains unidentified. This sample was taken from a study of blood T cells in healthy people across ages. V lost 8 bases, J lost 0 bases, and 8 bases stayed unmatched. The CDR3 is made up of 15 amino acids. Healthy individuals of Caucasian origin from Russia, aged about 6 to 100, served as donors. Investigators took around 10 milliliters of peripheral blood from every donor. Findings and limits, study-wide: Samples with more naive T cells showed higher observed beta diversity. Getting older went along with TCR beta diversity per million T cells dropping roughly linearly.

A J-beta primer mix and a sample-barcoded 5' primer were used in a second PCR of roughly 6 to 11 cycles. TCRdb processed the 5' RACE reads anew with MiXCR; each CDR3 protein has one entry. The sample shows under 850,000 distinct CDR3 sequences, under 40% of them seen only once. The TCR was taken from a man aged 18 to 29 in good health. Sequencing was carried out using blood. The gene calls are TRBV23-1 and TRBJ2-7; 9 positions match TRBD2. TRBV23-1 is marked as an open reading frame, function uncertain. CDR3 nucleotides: TGCGCCAGCGGGAATAGCGGGAGCGTCTCCTACGAGCAGTACTTC. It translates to CASGNSGSVSYEQYF.